The 29 T cell receptor beta chains listed next were all sequenced from one sample in a study of T-cell memory formation after mild COVID-19. Via MiXCR, TCRdb re-called the 5' RACE reads, giving one row per CDR3 protein. Of hundreds of thousands of distinct CDR3 sequences listed, over 20% are singletons. The sample taken for sequencing was PBMCs or a T cell subset sorted from them (not recorded which). These receptors all come from an adult woman who had mild COVID-19 (a few samples of this study predate the infection). Cell type and time point are not known.

This clonotype was seen more than once but under ten times. The chain joins TRBV7-8 to TRBJ2-2; 14 bases are a match to TRBD2. This CDR3 contains 19 residues. J lost 0 bases, V lost 3 bases, and 6 bases had no gene match. Looked up from germline, CDR1 is SGHVS and CDR2 is FQNEAQ. The CDR3 sequence: CASSFPGLAGVTNTGELFF. The CDR3 nucleotides read TGTGCCAGCAGCTTTCCGGGACTAGCGGGAGTTACGAACACCGGGGAGCTGTTTTTT.

The chain combines TRBV24-1 with TRBJ2-1; 10 bases match TRBD2. Losses at the gene ends were 2 bases for V and 8 bases for J; bases not matched to a gene: 11. The CDR3 runs to 17 residues. Germline values: CDR1 KGHDR, CDR2 SFDVKD. CDR3 sequence reads: CATSDWGGASGSYEQFF. The DNA for the CDR3 is TGTGCCACCAGTGATTGGGGCGGAGCTAGCGGGAGCTATGAGCAGTTCTTC.

The J gene is TRBJ1-6, the V gene TRBV12-3 or TRBV12-4; 9 nucleotides align to TRBD1. With V trimmed by 6 bases and J by 5 bases, 8 bases remained unmatched. The CDR3 extends over 16 amino acids. CDR3 protein: CASRQQGAQDNSPLHF. The CDR3 DNA reads TGTGCCAGCAGGCAACAGGGGGCTCAGGATAATTCACCCCTCCACTTT.

In this sample, this clonotype turned up a few times. The chain is built from TRBV2 and TRBJ1-1, with D possibly TRBD1 on 5 matching bases. Germline V gene sequence: CDR1 SNHLY, CDR2 FYNNEI. This CDR3 has 15 amino acids. V shed 5 bases and J shed 1 base, with 14 bases lying between them. Here the CDR3 reads CASSFQTAGNTEAFF. The DNA for the CDR3 is TGTGCCAGCAGTTTTCAGACAGCTGGGAACACTGAAGCTTTCTTT.

This clonotype occurred a few times. The genes are TRBV9 and TRBJ2-1; TRBD1 aligns across 7 bases. With V trimmed by 2 bases and J by 11 bases, 7 bases remained unmatched. The CDR3 loop spans 13 amino acids. Germline CDR1 is SGDLS and CDR2 is YYNGEE. The CDR3: CASSVGLTGQQFF. CDR3 DNA sequence: TGTGCCAGCAGCGTCGGCTTGACAGGGCAGCAGTTCTTC.

The gene calls are TRBV5-1 and TRBJ2-3; 9 bases match TRBD1. The germline CDR1 and CDR2 sequences are SGHRS and YFSETQ. CDR3 length equals 16 residues. The J segment lost 0 bases and the V segment lost 0 bases, leaving 2 bases of the junction unmatched. Here the CDR3 DNA reads TGCGCCAGCAGCTTGGACAGGGGGCTGAGCACAGATACGCAGTATTTT. It translates to CASSLDRGLSTDTQYF.

This chain connects TRBV11-2 to TRBJ1-5; D is possibly TRBD1 (6 bases). The V gene lost 4 bases and the J gene lost 3 bases, with 13 bases spanning the gap. Germline V gene lookup returns CDR1 SGHAT and CDR2 FQNNGV. This CDR3 spans 15 amino acids. The CDR3 region has the DNA TGTGCCAGCAGCTCCAAAGGGGGGGACAATCAGCCCCAGCATTTT. Translating it yields CASSSKGGDNQPQHF.

In its sample, this clonotype was seen a few times. The rearrangement uses TRBV14 and TRBJ2-7, with D unclear. Germline V CDR1 and CDR2: SGHDN, FVKESK. V lost 2 bases to trimming and J lost 6 bases, with 5 bases between them. The CDR3 sequence is 11 residues long. CDR3 sequence: CASSQSLEQYF. CDR3 sequence (DNA): TGTGCCAGCAGCCAATCCCTCGAGCAGTACTTC.

The sample holds a few counts of this clonotype. The chain links TRBV18 to TRBJ2-7; 7 bases are a match to TRBD2. The CDR3 totals 15 residues. V trimming: 4 bases; J trimming: 3 bases; junction bases outside the gene matches: 9. The germline V gene has CDR1 KGHSH and CDR2 LQKENI. CDR3 region: CASSHGLADLYEQYF. The DNA for the CDR3 is TGTGCCAGCTCACATGGGCTAGCGGACCTCTACGAGCAGTACTTC.

This clonotype showed up many times. The rearrangement links TRBV5-1 to TRBJ2-1, with D perhaps TRBD2 (5 bases). This CDR3 has 16 amino acids. CDR1 and CDR2 (germline): SGHRS, YFSETQ. The ends were cut back, 5 bases at V and 4 bases at J, with 19 bases in the middle. The CDR3 coding sequence is TGCGCCAGCAGTCAAGAGGGAGTCGACCCTTACAATGAGCAGTTCTTC. Translated: CASSQEGVDPYNEQFF.

In its sample, this clonotype was seen a few times. The V gene is TRBV6-6, the J gene TRBJ2-7; D is perhaps TRBD2 (6 bases). CDR1 and CDR2 from the germline V gene are MNHNY and SVGAGI (reference sequence). The CDR3 is 14 residues long. V gave up 2 bases and J gave up 4 bases, with 12 bases separating them. CDR3 protein: CASSYPGGTYEQYF. Written as DNA, the CDR3 is TGTGCCAGCAGTTACCCCGGAGGGACTTACGAGCAGTACTTC.

The chain couples TRBV18 to TRBJ1-1; D call uncertain. The CDR3 runs to 14 residues. With 2 bases removed from V and 6 bases from J, the gap between germline ends came to 13 bases. CDR1 and CDR2 (germline): KGHSH, LQKENI. The DNA of the CDR3 is TGTGCCAGCTCACCAGCCACCTCGTGGTCTGAAGCTTTCTTT. It specifies CASSPATSWSEAFF.

The chain has TRBV5-1 and TRBJ1-4, with D hard to call. Germline V gene lookup returns CDR1 SGHRS and CDR2 YFSETQ. Trimming pared 0 bases from V and 4 bases from J, leaving 13 bases between. This CDR3 is 16 amino acids long. The CDR3: CASSLAPTPNNEKLFF. The CDR3 coding sequence is TGCGCCAGCAGCTTGGCTCCGACACCGAATAATGAAAAACTGTTTTTT.

J is TRBJ1-1 and V is TRBV11-1; the D gene is possibly TRBD1 (6 bases). In germline, CDR1 is SGHAT, CDR2 FQDESV (reference sequence). This CDR3 spans 16 amino acids. Trimming removed 5 bases at V and 0 bases at J, with 16 bases between. CDR3 bases: TGTGCCAGCAGCCCACGGACAGCGTCAATGAACACTGAAGCTTTCTTT. It specifies CASSPRTASMNTEAFF.

This chain links TRBV14 with TRBJ2-1, with 7 bases identical to TRBD2. V shed 1 base, J shed 1 base, and the junction held 10 bases outside the gene matches. The CDR3 length is 18 residues. Germline V gene lookup returns CDR1 SGHDN and CDR2 FVKESK. The CDR3, as DNA: TGTGCCAGCAGCCAAGTGGGGCCGGGACTACCTTCCTACAATGAGCAGTTCTTC. Its protein is CASSQVGPGLPSYNEQFF.

This clonotype was counted a few times. The CDR3, as DNA: TGTGCCAGCAGCTTAGTGAGGGGACTAGCGGGAGGCCAAGAGACCCAGTACTTC. Translated: CASSLVRGLAGGQETQYF. The chain carries TRBV7-2 and TRBJ2-5, with 15 bases that match TRBD2. The V and J ends lost 1 base and 1 base, in that order; junction bases with no gene match: 4. The CDR3 has 18 amino acids. Germline V gene sequence: CDR1 SGHTA, CDR2 FQGNSA. Drawing the rest from reference TRBV7-2 and TRBJ2-5, the complete variable domain is GAGVSQSPSNKVTEKGKDVELRCDPISGHTALYWYRQSLGQGLEFLIYFQGNSAPDKSGLPSDRFSAERTGGSVSTLTIQRTQQEDSAVYLCASSLVRGLAGGQETQYFGPGTRLLVL.

The rearrangement uses TRBV6-5 and TRBJ2-6; D gene unclear. Germline V CDR1 and CDR2: MNHEY, SVGAGI. CDR3 size: 18 residues. V was cut by 3 bases and J by 0 bases, with 15 bases left in between. CDR3: CASSYVSDPHSGANVLTF. The CDR3 DNA reads TGTGCCAGCAGTTATGTTTCAGACCCCCACTCTGGGGCCAACGTCCTGACTTTC.

Only a few counts were recorded for this clonotype. This chain joins TRBV19 and TRBJ2-5, with D possibly being TRBD2 (6 bases). This CDR3 comprises 14 residues. Germline-derived CDR1 and CDR2 are LNHDA and SQIVND (reference sequence). V shed 5 bases and J shed 5 bases, with 15 bases lying between them. CDR3 in amino acids: CASSRSLGGETQYF. CDR3 nucleotide sequence: TGTGCCAGTAGTCGATCTCTAGGAGGGGAGACCCAGTACTTC.

The sample holds many counts of this clonotype. V gene TRBV6-2 or TRBV6-3 combines with J gene TRBJ2-1; no firm D call. The V end was cut by 7 bases, the J end by 2 bases, with 18 bases between. Germline V gene data show CDR1 as MNHEY and CDR2 as SVGEGT. This CDR3 comprises 16 residues. The CDR3 nucleotides are TGTGCCAGCACTCAAAGTCGGACGGGCCCCTACAATGAGCAGTTCTTC. Its protein product is CASTQSRTGPYNEQFF.

The J gene is TRBJ2-1, the V gene TRBV12-3 or TRBV12-4, with 11 positions matching TRBD2. This CDR3 is built from 16 residues. Losses at the gene ends were 5 bases for V and 2 bases for J; bases not matched to a gene: 5. CDR3 residues: CASSPTSGTAYNEQFF. CDR3 coding DNA: TGTGCCAGCAGTCCGACTAGCGGGACAGCCTACAATGAGCAGTTCTTC.

This CDR3 is CASSPRTSGSTGELFF. In DNA form, the CDR3 reads TGTGCCAGCAGCCCAAGGACTAGCGGGAGCACCGGGGAGCTGTTTTTT. The V gene is TRBV11-1, the J gene TRBJ2-2; 13 bases are shared with TRBD2. Unmatched junction bases numbered 4, after V lost 5 bases and J lost 4 bases. Germline V gene sequence: CDR1 SGHAT, CDR2 FQDESV (reference sequence). CDR3 length: 16 amino acids.

This chain links TRBV6-5 with TRBJ2-5; no clear D gene. The CDR3 extends over 16 amino acids. The V end was cut by 0 bases, the J end by 7 bases, with 18 bases between. CDR1 is MNHEY and CDR2 is SVGAGI in the germline V gene. The CDR3 protein is CASSYSIEPRPSTQYF. The CDR3 bases are TGTGCCAGCAGTTACTCGATAGAGCCCCGGCCCTCGACCCAGTACTTC.

The sample holds a few counts of this clonotype. The CDR3 region is CASSLASVNTEAFF. CDR3 bases: TGTGCCAGCAGCTTGGCGTCAGTGAACACTGAAGCTTTCTTT. V and J are TRBV5-6 and TRBJ1-1; D is unclear. CDR1 and CDR2 from the germline V gene are SGHDT and YYEEEE. The CDR3 runs 14 residues. Trimming took off 0 bases at V and 0 bases at J, with 6 bases between the two ends.

The genes are TRBV5-1 and TRBJ2-7, with 11 bases lining up with TRBD2. The CDR3 length is 17 residues. Trimming cost V 4 bases and J 2 bases; bases outside gene matches: 11. From germline, CDR1 is SGHRS and CDR2 YFSETQ. Written as DNA, the CDR3 is TGCGCCAGCAGCCCGACCTTAGCGGGGGGGCTCACCTACGAGCAGTACTTC. This codes for CASSPTLAGGLTYEQYF.

CDR3: CASSFGSGGYGYTF. The CDR3, as DNA: TGTGCCAGCAGTTTTGGATCAGGGGGCTATGGCTACACCTTC. This chain connects TRBV12-3 or TRBV12-4 to TRBJ1-2, with TRBD1 matching over 7 bases. CDR3 length: 14 residues. Trimming cost V 3 bases and J 4 bases; bases outside gene matches: 5.

This clonotype has only one observation. The chain uses TRBV24-1 and TRBJ2-7; D not certain. V dropped 4 bases and J dropped 4 bases, with 19 bases sitting between them. Germline CDR1 KGHDR, CDR2 SFDVKD. The length of the CDR3 is 16 residues. The CDR3 loop is CATSDPVWASVYEQYF. The CDR3 bases are TGTGCCACCAGTGACCCTGTATGGGCGTCAGTTTACGAGCAGTACTTC.

The V call is TRBV19, the J call TRBJ2-1; TRBD2 matches 16 bases. The germline V gene encodes CDR1 LNHDA and CDR2 SQIVND (reference sequence). V was pared by 8 bases and J by 9 bases, with 16 bases of the junction left unmatched. The CDR3 contains 18 residues. This chain's CDR3 is CASAPGLAGGPGFCEQFF. The CDR3 DNA sequence: TGTGCCAGTGCCCCGGGACTAGCGGGAGGGCCGGGTTTTTGTGAGCAGTTCTTC.

This chain links TRBV10-3 with TRBJ2-3; 8 nucleotides match TRBD2. Trimming took 3 bases from V and 6 from J; bases not matched to a gene: 14. The length of the CDR3 is 17 residues. CDR1 ENHRY and CDR2 SYGVKD come from the germline V gene. The DNA of the CDR3 is TGTGCCATCAGTGACTCGGACAGAGGACTAGCTGGGGATACGCAGTATTTT. It specifies CAISDSDRGLAGDTQYF.

This clonotype was observed at least ten times. The CDR3 spells CASSPGVEQYF. For the CDR3, the DNA is TGTGCCAGCAGCCCCGGAGTAGAGCAGTACTTC. The chain uses TRBV7-9 and TRBJ2-7; no clear D. Germline CDR1 and CDR2: SEHNR and FQNEAQ (reference sequence). Trimming pared 5 bases from V and 7 bases from J, leaving 9 bases between. This CDR3 region has 11 residues.